What follows are 27 T cell receptor beta chains derived from one specimen sequenced in a study of cytomegalovirus exposure and HLA in healthy donors. The PCR ran on 60 Vbeta and 13 Jbeta primers. The method was immunoSEQ multiplex PCR; TCRdb's version includes in-frame clones alone and lacks a portion of them. The sample's table shows approximately 110,000 clones. Sequenced input: PBMCs. These receptors were taken from a man aged 45-60 years in good health and CMV-seronegative.

This chain uses TRBV7-2 with TRBJ2-1; no clear D gene. V was pared by 2 bases and J by 1 base, with 9 bases between. The germline V gene has CDR1 SGHTA and CDR2 FQGNSA. The CDR3 sequence is 15 residues long. The CDR3 loop is CASSLMAGSYNEQFF. The DNA for the CDR3 is TGTGCCAGCAGCTTAATGGCTGGTTCCTACAATGAGCAGTTCTTC.

The chain employs TRBV7-9 and TRBJ2-7; 8 bases are shared with TRBD1. In germline, CDR1 is SEHNR, CDR2 FQNEAQ (reference sequence). CDR3 size: 19 residues. After removal of 5 bases from V and 0 bases from J, the junction contained 18 bases not matched to a gene. The CDR3 reads CASSPQKSRGLISSYEQYF. The CDR3 bases are TGTGCCAGCAGCCCTCAAAAGAGCAGGGGGCTTATAAGCTCCTACGAGCAGTACTTC.

The chain carries TRBV5-6 and TRBJ1-1; D perhaps matches TRBD1 (5 bases). Trimming shortened V by 1 base and J by 8 bases, and 9 bases separated the two germline ends. This CDR3 region has 12 residues. CDR1 is SGHDT, CDR2 YYEEEE, per germline. CDR3 loop: CASSLRGPEAFF. CDR3 in DNA: TGTGCCAGCAGCTTGAGGGGTCCCGAAGCTTTCTTT.

The chain is built from TRBV5-1 and TRBJ1-1; no firm D call. The CDR3 consists of 12 residues. Germline values: CDR1 SGHRS, CDR2 YFSETQ. V was shortened by 0 bases and J by 10 bases, with 10 bases between the two germline ends. CDR3 nucleotides: TGCGCCAGCAGCTTGGACGAGAGCGCAGCTTTCTTT. It codes for CASSLDESAAFF.

V is TRBV27 and J is TRBJ1-1; 9 bases align to TRBD1. Germline V gene lookup returns CDR1 MNHEY and CDR2 SMNVEV (reference sequence). Unmatched junction bases numbered 9, after V lost 6 bases and J lost 10 bases. The CDR3 loop spans 13 amino acids. CDR3 region: CASRLQGARTAFF. CDR3 bases: TGTGCCAGCAGACTACAGGGGGCGCGTACAGCTTTCTTT.

The chain uses TRBV4-1 and TRBJ1-4, with 7 bases fitting TRBD1. J was trimmed by 7 bases and V by 2 bases; bases with no gene match: 1. Germline CDR1 reads MGHRA; CDR2 reads YSYEKL. This CDR3 region has 13 residues. CDR3 loop: CASSQPGGEKLFF. The CDR3 region has the DNA TGCGCCAGCAGCCAACCAGGGGGTGAAAAACTGTTTTTT.

The chain employs TRBV12-5 and TRBJ1-1; tentatively, D is TRBD1 (6 bases). Looked up from germline, CDR1 is LGHNT and CDR2 is FRNRAP. V was pared by 6 bases and J by 5 bases, with 10 bases between. The CDR3 consists of 12 residues. The CDR3 DNA sequence: TGTGCTAGTGGACAGGGTGGAACTGAAGCTTTCTTT. Protein product: CASGQGGTEAFF.

This sequence joins TRBV6-6 and TRBJ2-3; a weak D match, TRBD1 (6 bases). Trimming stripped 5 bases from V and 2 bases from J, with 17 bases between. Germline-derived CDR1 and CDR2 are MNHNY and SVGAGI (reference sequence). The CDR3 consists of 16 residues. CDR3 DNA: TGTGCCAGCAGTACCCGGCCGGGACACCACACAGATACGCAGTATTTT. Encoded protein: CASSTRPGHHTDTQYF.

The chain joins TRBV2 to TRBJ2-1; TRBD1 agrees at 7 bases. Germline CDR1 SNHLY, CDR2 FYNNEI. The trim removed 5 bases at V and 2 bases at J, leaving 6 bases unmatched. This CDR3 is 15 amino acids long. As DNA, the CDR3 is TGTGCCAGCAGTAGGGACAGTGCTACCTACAATGAGCAGTTCTTC. It encodes CASSRDSATYNEQFF.

The V and J genes are TRBV4-1 and TRBJ2-3; 11 bases line up with TRBD2. Germline CDR1 is MGHRA and CDR2 is YSYEKL. V was pared by 6 bases and J by 4 bases, with 12 bases of the junction left unmatched. The CDR3 has 17 amino acids. In DNA, the CDR3 is TGCGCCAGCAGACGGAGGCATAGCGGGGGGGCCCCAGATACGCAGTATTTT. Its translation: CASRRRHSGGAPDTQYF.

The chain employs TRBV7-6 and TRBJ1-4, with D maybe TRBD1 (6 bases). The germline V and J ends were trimmed by 2 bases and 13 bases, with 11 bases remaining between them. Germline-derived CDR1 and CDR2 are SGHVS and FNYEAQ. This CDR3 contains 12 residues. The CDR3 protein is CASSLSRGTLFF. CDR3 coding DNA: TGTGCCAGCAGCTTATCTAGGGGGACACTGTTTTTT.

The chain carries TRBV5-4 and TRBJ1-3, with D perhaps matching TRBD1 (6 bases). The CDR3 is 17 amino acids. V lost 4 bases to trimming and J lost 2 bases, with 19 bases between them. Germline CDR1 reads SGHNT; CDR2 reads YYREEE (reference sequence). The CDR3 spells CASSLRLQGLAGNTIYF. CDR3 in DNA: TGTGCCAGCAGCCTGAGATTACAGGGCTTAGCTGGAAACACCATATATTTT.

About this clone: Other DNA sequences of this sample code for an identical CDR3. The genes are TRBV2 and TRBJ1-2; D is perhaps TRBD1 (6 bases). The CDR3 contains 15 residues. Germline-derived CDR1 and CDR2 are SNHLY and FYNNEI. Between the trimmed V and J ends, which lost 6 bases and 2 bases, there was a span of 16 bases. The CDR3 bases are TGTGCCAGCAGACCAAGGACAGCCTCCAACTATGGCTACACCTTC. Protein sequence: CASRPRTASNYGYTF.

The chain has TRBV6-1 and TRBJ2-5; TRBD2 matches at 7 bases. Germline loops: CDR1 MNHNS, CDR2 SASEGT. V lost 6 bases, J lost 5 bases, and 6 bases stayed unmatched. CDR3 length: 13 residues. Written as DNA, the CDR3 is TGTGCCAGCAGCCGAGCGGGGTCGGAGACCCAGTACTTC. Encoded protein: CASSRAGSETQYF.

This sequence joins TRBV19 and TRBJ2-7, with D unresolved. Germline V gene lookup returns CDR1 LNHDA and CDR2 SQIVND (reference sequence). The CDR3 sequence is 13 residues long. V was clipped by 5 bases and J by 2 bases, with 10 bases between them. The CDR3 DNA follows: TGTGCCAGTAGTCCGCGCGCCGCCTACGAGCAGTACTTC. It codes for CASSPRAAYEQYF.

The gene calls are TRBV7-9 and TRBJ2-7, with TRBD1 matching over 9 bases. CDR3 length equals 13 residues. With 8 bases clipped from V and 7 bases from J, the junction kept 9 bases outside the gene matches. The V gene's germline CDR1 is SEHNR and CDR2 FQNEAQ (reference sequence). The CDR3 region has the DNA TGTGCCAGCGGACCTCGGACAGGGGTAGAGCAGTACTTC. Its translation: CASGPRTGVEQYF. Full variable domain (outside the CDR3, taken from reference TRBV7-9 and TRBJ2-7): DTGVSQNPRHKITKRGQNVTFRCDPISEHNRLYWYRQTLGQGPEFLTYFQNEAQLEKSRLLSDRFSAERPKGSFSTLEIQRTEQGDSAMYLCASGPRTGVEQYFGPGTRLTVT.

The J gene is TRBJ2-2, the V gene TRBV2; a possible D gene is TRBD1 (6 bases). Germline CDR1 is SNHLY and CDR2 is FYNNEI. The V end was cut by 4 bases, the J end by 13 bases, with 13 bases between. This CDR3 is 12 amino acids long. CDR3 protein: CASSVDRPSLFF. The CDR3 coding sequence is TGTGCCAGCAGTGTAGACAGGCCGTCGCTGTTTTTT.

This chain links TRBV6-1 with TRBJ2-3; D perhaps matches TRBD2 (6 bases). This CDR3 has 14 amino acids. V gave up 7 bases and J gave up 0 bases, with 11 bases separating them. Germline loops: CDR1 MNHNS, CDR2 SASEGT. The CDR3 loop reads CASTAAGSTDTQYF. The CDR3 DNA is TGTGCCAGCACGGCCGCGGGGAGCACAGATACGCAGTATTTT.

The genes are TRBV5-4 and TRBJ2-3; TRBD1 matches 9 bases. V gave up 0 bases and J gave up 10 bases; unmatched junction bases: 6. Germline V gene sequence: CDR1 SGHNT, CDR2 YYREEE (reference sequence). The CDR3 is 14 residues long. CDR3 sequence (DNA): TGTGCCAGCAGCTTGGTGGGACAGGGATTGGCGCAGTATTTT. It specifies CASSLVGQGLAQYF.

The chain joins TRBV15 to TRBJ2-7; 7 bases align to TRBD1. This CDR3 contains 15 residues. Germline V CDR1 and CDR2: LNHNV, YYDKDF (reference sequence). Unmatched junction bases numbered 5, after V lost 0 bases and J lost 3 bases. CDR3 sequence reads: CATSRERQGHYEQYF. The CDR3 coding sequence is TGTGCCACCAGCAGAGAAAGACAGGGACACTACGAGCAGTACTTC.

CDR3 sequence reads: CASSRNSGGRSTDTQYF. DNA of the CDR3: TGTGCCAGTAGTAGGAATAGCGGGGGACGTAGCACAGATACGCAGTATTTT. The chain links TRBV19 to TRBJ2-3; 9 bases agree with TRBD2. CDR1 is LNHDA, CDR2 SQIVND, per germline (reference sequence). V lost 4 bases, J lost 0 bases, and 8 bases stayed unmatched. The CDR3 is made up of 17 amino acids.

The chain couples TRBV5-5 to TRBJ2-6; 9 bases are shared with TRBD1. The CDR3 has 18 amino acids. Germline assignment: CDR1 SGHKS and CDR2 YYEKEE (reference sequence). Germline trimming cut 4 bases from V and 2 bases from J; bases unmatched to any gene: 10. CDR3 DNA sequence: TGTGCCAGCAGCCCGGGGACAGGGCTATTGGCTGGGGCCAACGTCCTGACTTTC. Translating gives CASSPGTGLLAGANVLTF.

CDR3: CASSPASAGVGELFF. The CDR3 DNA reads TGTGCCAGCAGTCCCGCCTCAGCAGGGGTGGGGGAGCTGTTTTTT. The V and J genes are TRBV6-5 and TRBJ2-2; tentatively, D is TRBD1 (6 bases). The CDR3 covers 15 residues. CDR1 is MNHEY, CDR2 SVGAGI, per germline. Trimming took 5 bases from V and 8 from J, leaving 18 bases between them.

The chain uses TRBV6-1 and TRBJ2-7, with TRBD1 identical over 12 bases. V trimming: 4 bases; J trimming: 2 bases; junction bases outside the gene matches: 3. In germline, CDR1 is MNHNS, CDR2 SASEGT. CDR3 size: 15 residues. This CDR3 reads CASSVGTGGPYEQYF. The DNA of the CDR3 is TGTGCCAGCAGTGTTGGGACAGGGGGCCCCTACGAGCAGTACTTC.

The chain couples TRBV7-6 to TRBJ2-2, with 10 bases matching TRBD2. CDR1 SGHVS and CDR2 FNYEAQ come from the germline V gene. This CDR3 has 17 amino acids. The V and J ends lost 6 bases and 5 bases, in that order; junction bases with no gene match: 12. As DNA, the CDR3 is TGTGCCAGCAGTCAGGGGCTAGCGGGAGTGTTTACCGGGGAGCTGTTTTTT. As protein: CASSQGLAGVFTGELFF.

V usage is TRBV10-2 and J usage is TRBJ1-1; D unclear. V shed 7 bases and J shed 0 bases, with 9 bases lying between them. The CDR3 has 13 amino acids. CDR1 and CDR2 from the germline V gene are WSHSY and SAAADI. The CDR3 reads CASIPTLNTEAFF. The CDR3 bases are TGCGCCAGCATCCCAACTTTGAACACTGAAGCTTTCTTT.

V is TRBV19 and J is TRBJ2-5; 12 bases map to TRBD2. Germline CDR1 LNHDA, CDR2 SQIVND (reference sequence). The length of the CDR3 is 16 residues. After removal of 4 bases from V and 2 bases from J, the junction contained 5 bases not matched to a gene. CDR3 sequence: CASSSRTSGIQETQYF. The DNA of the CDR3 is TGTGCCAGTAGTAGCAGGACTAGCGGGATACAAGAGACCCAGTACTTC.